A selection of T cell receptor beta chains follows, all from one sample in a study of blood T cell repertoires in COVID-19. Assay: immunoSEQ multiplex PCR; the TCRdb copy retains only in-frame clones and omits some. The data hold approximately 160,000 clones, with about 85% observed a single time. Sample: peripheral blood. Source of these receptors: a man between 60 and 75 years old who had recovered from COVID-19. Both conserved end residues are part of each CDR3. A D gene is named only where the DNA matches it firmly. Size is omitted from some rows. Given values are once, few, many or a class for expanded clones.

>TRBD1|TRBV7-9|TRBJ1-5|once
TGTGCCAGCAGCTTAGCGGGACAGGGTTACAATCAGCCCCAGCATTTT
CASSLAGQGYNQPQHF
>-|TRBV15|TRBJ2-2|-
TGTGCCACCAGCAGAGAAGCAGGTTCCGGGGAGCTGTTTTTT
CATSREAGSGELFF
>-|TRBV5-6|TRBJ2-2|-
TGTGCCAGCAGCTCCCAGAGGGAACGGGGGAGGACCGGGGAGCTGTTTTTT
CASSSQRERGRTGELFF
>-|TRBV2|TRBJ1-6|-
TGTGCCAGCAATAAGGGGAATTCACCCCTCCACTTT
CASNKGNSPLHF
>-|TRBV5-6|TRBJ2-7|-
TGTGCCAGCAGCTTGAGAGCCTACGAGCAGTACTTC
CASSLRAYEQYF
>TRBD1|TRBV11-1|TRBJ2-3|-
TGTGCCAGCAGCTTAAGGACAGGAGGAAGCACAGATACGCAGTATTTT
CASSLRTGGSTDTQYF
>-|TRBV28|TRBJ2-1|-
TGTGCCAGCAGTTTAGAGGCCGAGCAGTTCTTC
CASSLEAEQFF
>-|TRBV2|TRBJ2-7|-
TGTGCCAGCAGTGGGGGGGTCGAGCAGTACTTC
CASSGGVEQYF
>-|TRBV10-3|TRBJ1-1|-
TGTGCCATCAGTGAGGGCGGAGGGCTTGAAGCTTTCTTT
CAISEGGGLEAFF
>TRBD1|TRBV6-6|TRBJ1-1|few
TGTGCCAGCAGCCTGGGACAGGGGAACACTGAAGCTTTCTTT
CASSLGQGNTEAFF
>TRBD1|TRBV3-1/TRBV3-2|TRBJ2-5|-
TGTGCCAGCAGCCAGCCTGGGACAGCAGAGACCCAGTACTTC
CASSQPGTAETQYF
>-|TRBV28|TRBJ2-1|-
TGTGCCAGCAGTTTCAATCAACAGGGAATCATGGTGCAGTTCTTC
CASSFNQQGIMVQFF
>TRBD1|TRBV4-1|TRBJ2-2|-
TGCGCCAGCAGTCGCGACAGGGGAAGGAACACCGGGGAGCTGTTTTTT
CASSRDRGRNTGELFF
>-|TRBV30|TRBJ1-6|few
TGTGCCTGGCGGAGCTCCTATAATTCACCCCTCCACTTT
CAWRSSYNSPLHF
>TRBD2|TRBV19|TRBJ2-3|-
TGTGCCAGTAGTATGCTAGCGGGGGGCCGGGATACGCAGTATTTT
CASSMLAGGRDTQYF
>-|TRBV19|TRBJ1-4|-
TGTGCCAGTAATCAACAGGGTCAGAGTGAAAAACTGTTTTTT
CASNQQGQSEKLFF
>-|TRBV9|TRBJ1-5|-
TGTGCCAGCAGCAAATGGGGGGGTGCGGGACAGCCCCAGCATTTT
CASSKWGGAGQPQHF
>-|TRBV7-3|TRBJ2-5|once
TGTGCCAGCAGCTTAACAAGGGGTCTGGAGACCCAGTACTTC
CASSLTRGLETQYF
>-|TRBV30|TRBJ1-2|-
TGTGCCTGGAGTGTACACAGGGACTATGGCTACACCTTC
CAWSVHRDYGYTF
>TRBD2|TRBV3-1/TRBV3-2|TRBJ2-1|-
TGTGCCAGCAGCCAGGTACCTAGCGGGGGCCTCAATGAGCAGTTCTTC
CASSQVPSGGLNEQFF
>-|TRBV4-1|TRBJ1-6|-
TGCGCCAGCAGCCAATTCTCAGGGGAAGGCCTGGGGTCACCCCTCCACTTT
CASSQFSGEGLGSPLHF
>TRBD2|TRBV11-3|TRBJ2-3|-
TGTGCCAGCAGCCCCGGGACTAGTGGGCGCACAGATACGCAGTATTTT
CASSPGTSGRTDTQYF
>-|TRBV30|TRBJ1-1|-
TGTGCCTGGTGCCAGGTTTTCAACACTGAAGCTTTCTTT
CAWCQVFNTEAFF
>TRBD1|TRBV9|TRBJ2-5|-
TGTGCCAGCAGCGACGACAGGGGAGAGACCCAGTACTTC
CASSDDRGETQYF
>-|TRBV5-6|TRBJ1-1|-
TGTGCCAGCAGCTTGGACCACAGGTATAACACTGAAGCTTTCTTT
CASSLDHRYNTEAFF
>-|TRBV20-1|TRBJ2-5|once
TGCAGTGCTAGTTCCCAGGGTGGGCAAGAGACCCAGTACTTC
CSASSQGGQETQYF
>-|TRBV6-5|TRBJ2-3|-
TGTGCCAGCAGCCCCAGGGGTGTTAGTGATACGCAGTATTTT
CASSPRGVSDTQYF
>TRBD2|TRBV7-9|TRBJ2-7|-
TGTGCCAGCAGCGGCCGGAGTAGCGGGGAGTACTACGAGCAGTACTTC
CASSGRSSGEYYEQYF
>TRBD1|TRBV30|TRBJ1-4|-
TGTGCCTGGAGTCTCTGGACAGGGGTTGATGAAAAACTGTTTTTT
CAWSLWTGVDEKLFF
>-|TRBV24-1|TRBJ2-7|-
TGTGCCACCAGTGATTTGCCCCAGGCCGCCTACGAGCAGTACTTC
CATSDLPQAAYEQYF
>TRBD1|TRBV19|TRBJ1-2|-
TGTGCCAGTAGTATGGGACAGAATTATGGCTACACCTTC
CASSMGQNYGYTF
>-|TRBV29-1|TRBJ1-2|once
TGCAGCGTCGGAGGGGACTCTAACTATGGCTACACCTTC
CSVGGDSNYGYTF
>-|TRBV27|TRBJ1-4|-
TGTGCCAGCAGTCGACAGTTTGCAACTAATGAAAAACTGTTTTTT
CASSRQFATNEKLFF
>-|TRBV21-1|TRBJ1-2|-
TGTGCCAGCAGCAAAGATCGAGTTTCTGGCTACACCTTC
CASSKDRVSGYTF
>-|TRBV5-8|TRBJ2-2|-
TGTGCCAGCCTTTGGCAGCTAGACACCGGGGAGCTGTTTTTT
CASLWQLDTGELFF
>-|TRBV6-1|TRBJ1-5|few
TGTGCCAGCAGTGATTTAGGGGATAGTCAGCCCCAGCATTTT
CASSDLGDSQPQHF
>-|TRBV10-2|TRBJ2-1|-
TGCGCCAGCAGTGAGTCGGGCGGGGCGATCAATGAGCAGTTCTTC
CASSESGGAINEQFF
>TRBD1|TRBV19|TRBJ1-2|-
TGTGCCAGTAGTAAGGGACAGGGAACGCCTAACTACACCTTC
CASSKGQGTPNYTF
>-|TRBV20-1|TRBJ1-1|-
TGCAGTGCTAGTGAGGGCAGGGGCGGCGTGGGGGCTTTCTTT
CSASEGRGGVGAFF
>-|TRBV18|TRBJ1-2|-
TGTGCCAGCTCACCCGCCGGGGGGCTCTCCTATGGCTACACCTTC
CASSPAGGLSYGYTF
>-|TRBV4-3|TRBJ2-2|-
TGCGCCAGCAGCCAAGATACGGTGGCAGGTCTAGCCAGCGGGGAGCTGTTTTTT
CASSQDTVAGLASGELFF